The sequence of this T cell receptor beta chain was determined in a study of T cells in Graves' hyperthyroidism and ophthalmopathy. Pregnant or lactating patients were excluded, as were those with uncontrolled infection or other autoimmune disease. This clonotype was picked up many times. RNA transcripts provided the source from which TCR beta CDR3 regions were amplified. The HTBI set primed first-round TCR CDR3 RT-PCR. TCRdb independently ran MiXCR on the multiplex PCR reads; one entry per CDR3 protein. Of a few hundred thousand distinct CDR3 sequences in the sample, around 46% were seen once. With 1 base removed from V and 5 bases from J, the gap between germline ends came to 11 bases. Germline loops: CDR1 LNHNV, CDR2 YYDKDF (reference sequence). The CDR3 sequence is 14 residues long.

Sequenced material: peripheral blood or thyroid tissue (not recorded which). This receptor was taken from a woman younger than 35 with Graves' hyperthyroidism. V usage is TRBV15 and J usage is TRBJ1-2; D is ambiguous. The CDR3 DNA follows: TGTGCCACCAGCAGAGGAGGATACTCTTATGGCTACACCTTC. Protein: CATSRGGYSYGYTF.